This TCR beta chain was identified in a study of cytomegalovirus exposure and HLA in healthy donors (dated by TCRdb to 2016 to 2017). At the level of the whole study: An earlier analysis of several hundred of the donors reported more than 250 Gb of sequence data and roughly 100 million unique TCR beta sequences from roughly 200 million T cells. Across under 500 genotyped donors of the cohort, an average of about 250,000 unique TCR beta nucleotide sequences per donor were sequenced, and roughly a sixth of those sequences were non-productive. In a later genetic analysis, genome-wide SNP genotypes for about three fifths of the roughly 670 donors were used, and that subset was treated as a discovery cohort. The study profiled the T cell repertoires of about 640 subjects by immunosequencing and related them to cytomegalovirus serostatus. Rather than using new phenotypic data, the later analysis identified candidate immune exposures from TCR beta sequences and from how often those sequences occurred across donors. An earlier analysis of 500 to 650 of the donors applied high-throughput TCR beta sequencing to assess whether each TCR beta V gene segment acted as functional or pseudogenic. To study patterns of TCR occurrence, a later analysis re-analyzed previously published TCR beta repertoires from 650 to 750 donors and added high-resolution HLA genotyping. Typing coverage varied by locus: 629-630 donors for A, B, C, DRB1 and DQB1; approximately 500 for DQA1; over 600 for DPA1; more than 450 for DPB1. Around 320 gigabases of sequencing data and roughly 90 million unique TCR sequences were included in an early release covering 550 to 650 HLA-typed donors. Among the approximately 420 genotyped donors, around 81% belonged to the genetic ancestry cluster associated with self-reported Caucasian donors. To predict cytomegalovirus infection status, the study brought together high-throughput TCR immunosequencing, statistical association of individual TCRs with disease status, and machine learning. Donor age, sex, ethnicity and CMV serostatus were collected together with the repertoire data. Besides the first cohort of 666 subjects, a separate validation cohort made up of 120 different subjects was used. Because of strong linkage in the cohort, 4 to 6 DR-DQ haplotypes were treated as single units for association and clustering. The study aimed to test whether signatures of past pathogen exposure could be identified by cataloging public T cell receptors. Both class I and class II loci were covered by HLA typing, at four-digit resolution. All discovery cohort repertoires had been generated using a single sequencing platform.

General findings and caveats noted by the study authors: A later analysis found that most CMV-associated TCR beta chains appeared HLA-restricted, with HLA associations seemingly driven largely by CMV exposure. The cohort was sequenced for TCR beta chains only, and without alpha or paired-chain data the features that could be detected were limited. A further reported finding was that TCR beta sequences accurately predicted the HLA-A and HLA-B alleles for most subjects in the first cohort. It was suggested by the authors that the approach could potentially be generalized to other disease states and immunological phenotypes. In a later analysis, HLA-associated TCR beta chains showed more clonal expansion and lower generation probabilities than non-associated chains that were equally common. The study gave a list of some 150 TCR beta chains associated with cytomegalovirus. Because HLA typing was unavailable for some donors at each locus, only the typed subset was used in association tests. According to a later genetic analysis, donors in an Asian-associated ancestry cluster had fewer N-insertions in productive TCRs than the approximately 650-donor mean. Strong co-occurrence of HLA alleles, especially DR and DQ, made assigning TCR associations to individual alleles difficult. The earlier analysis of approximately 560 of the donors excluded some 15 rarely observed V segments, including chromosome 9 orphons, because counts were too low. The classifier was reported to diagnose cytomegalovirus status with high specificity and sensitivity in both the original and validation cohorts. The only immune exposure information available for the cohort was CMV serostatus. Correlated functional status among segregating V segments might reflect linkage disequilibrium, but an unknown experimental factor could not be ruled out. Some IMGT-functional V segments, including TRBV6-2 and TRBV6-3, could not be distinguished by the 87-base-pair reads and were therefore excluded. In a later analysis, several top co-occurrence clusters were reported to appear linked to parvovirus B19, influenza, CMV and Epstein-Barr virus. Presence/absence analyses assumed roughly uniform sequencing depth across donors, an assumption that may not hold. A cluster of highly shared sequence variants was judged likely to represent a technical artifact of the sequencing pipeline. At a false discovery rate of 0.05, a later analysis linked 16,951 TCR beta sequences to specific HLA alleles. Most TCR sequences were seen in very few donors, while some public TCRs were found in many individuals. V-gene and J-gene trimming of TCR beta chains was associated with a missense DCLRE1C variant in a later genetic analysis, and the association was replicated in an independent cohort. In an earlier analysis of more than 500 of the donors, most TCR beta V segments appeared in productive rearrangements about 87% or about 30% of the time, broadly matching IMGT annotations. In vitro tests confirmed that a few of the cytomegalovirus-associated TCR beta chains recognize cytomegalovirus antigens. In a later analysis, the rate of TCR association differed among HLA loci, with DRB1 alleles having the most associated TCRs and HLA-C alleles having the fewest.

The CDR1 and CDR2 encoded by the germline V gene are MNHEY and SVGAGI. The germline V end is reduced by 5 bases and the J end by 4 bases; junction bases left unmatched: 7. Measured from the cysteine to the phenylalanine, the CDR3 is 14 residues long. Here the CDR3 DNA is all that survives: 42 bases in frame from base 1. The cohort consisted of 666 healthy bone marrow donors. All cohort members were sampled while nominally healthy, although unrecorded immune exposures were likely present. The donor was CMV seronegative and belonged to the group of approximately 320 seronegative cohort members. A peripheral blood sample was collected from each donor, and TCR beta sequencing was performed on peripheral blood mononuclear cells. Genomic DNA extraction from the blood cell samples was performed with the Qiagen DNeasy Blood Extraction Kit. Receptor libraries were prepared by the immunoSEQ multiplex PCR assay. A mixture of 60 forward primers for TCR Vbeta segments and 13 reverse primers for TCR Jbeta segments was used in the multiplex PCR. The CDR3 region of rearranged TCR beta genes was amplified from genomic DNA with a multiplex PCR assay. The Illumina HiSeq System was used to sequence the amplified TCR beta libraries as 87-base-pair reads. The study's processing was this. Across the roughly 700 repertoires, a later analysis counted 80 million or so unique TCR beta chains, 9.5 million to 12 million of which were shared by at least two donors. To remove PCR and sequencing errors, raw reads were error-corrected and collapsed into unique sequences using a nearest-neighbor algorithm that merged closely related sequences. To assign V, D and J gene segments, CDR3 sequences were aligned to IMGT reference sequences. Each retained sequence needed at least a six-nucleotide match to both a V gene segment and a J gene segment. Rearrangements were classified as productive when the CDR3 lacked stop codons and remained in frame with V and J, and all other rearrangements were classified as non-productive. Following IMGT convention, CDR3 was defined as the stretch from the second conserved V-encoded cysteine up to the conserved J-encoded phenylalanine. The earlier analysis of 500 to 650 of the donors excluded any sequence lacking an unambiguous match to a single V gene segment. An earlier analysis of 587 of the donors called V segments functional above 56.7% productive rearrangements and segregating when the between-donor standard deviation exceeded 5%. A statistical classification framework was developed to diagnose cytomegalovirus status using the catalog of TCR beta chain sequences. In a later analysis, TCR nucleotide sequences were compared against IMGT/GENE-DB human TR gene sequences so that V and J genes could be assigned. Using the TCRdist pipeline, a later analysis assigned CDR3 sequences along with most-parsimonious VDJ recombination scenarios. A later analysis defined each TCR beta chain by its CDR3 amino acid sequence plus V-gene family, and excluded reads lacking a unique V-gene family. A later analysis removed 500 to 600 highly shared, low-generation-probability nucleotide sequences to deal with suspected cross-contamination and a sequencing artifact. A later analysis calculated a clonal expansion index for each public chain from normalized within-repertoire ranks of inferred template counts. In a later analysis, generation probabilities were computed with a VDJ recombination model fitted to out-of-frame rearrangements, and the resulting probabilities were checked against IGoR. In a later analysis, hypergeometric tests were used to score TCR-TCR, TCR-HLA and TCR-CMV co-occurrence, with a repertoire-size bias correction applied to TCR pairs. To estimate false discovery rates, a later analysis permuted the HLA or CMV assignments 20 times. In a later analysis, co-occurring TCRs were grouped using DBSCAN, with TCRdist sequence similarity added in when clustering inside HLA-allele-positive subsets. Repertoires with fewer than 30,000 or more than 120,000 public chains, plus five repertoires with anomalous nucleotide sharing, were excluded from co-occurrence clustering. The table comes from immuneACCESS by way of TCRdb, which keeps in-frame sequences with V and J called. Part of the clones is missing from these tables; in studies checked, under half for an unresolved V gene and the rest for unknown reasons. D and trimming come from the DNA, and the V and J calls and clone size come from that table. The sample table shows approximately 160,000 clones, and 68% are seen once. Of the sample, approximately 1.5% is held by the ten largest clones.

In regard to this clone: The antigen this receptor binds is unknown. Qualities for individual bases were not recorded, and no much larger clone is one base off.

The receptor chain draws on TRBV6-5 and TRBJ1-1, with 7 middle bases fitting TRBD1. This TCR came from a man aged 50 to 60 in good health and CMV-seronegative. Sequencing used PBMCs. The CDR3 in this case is CASSKFRGSTEAFF. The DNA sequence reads TGTGCCAGCAGTAAATTCAGGGGGAGCACTGAAGCTTTCTTT.